A selection of T cell receptor beta chains follows, all from one sample in a study of OX40 agonist ivuxolimab in advanced cancers. Sequencing used immunoSEQ multiplex PCR; TCRdb keeps in-frame clones, though not all of them. The sample consists of tens of thousands of clones, approximately 90% of them appearing once. The sample in question was CD4+ or CD8+ T cells sorted from blood, obtained in a trial of the OX40 agonist ivuxolimab. Every receptor here comes from an adult with an advanced solid tumor such as melanoma, head and neck, liver or kidney cancer. The CDR3 runs from the conserved cysteine through the conserved F or W. Each record gives: D gene, clone size, J gene, V gene, CDR3 protein, CDR3 DNA. A D gene is named only where the DNA matches it firmly. Expanded clones are given a class, and other clones once, few, many or no size at all.

NA	NA	TRBJ2-3	TRBV9	CASRGSDTQYF	TGTGCCAGCAGAGGGTCCGATACGCAGTATTTT
NA	NA	TRBJ2-3	TRBV7-7	CASSLGPLAGRTDTQYF	TGTGCCAGCAGCTTAGGACCCTTGGCGGGGCGCACAGATACGCAGTATTTT
NA	NA	TRBJ2-3	TRBV9	CASSGGQSSDTQYF	TGTGCCAGCAGCGGCGGACAGTCGTCGGATACGCAGTATTTT
NA	NA	TRBJ1-2	TRBV6-1	CASSVSYGYTF	TGTGCCAGCAGTGTGTCCTATGGCTACACCTTC
NA	NA	TRBJ1-1	TRBV4-2	CASSQEVDRTTEAFF	TGTGCCAGCAGCCAAGAGGTCGATCGGACCACTGAAGCTTTCTTT
TRBD2	NA	TRBJ2-1	TRBV10-3	CAISETSGVSRNNEQFF	TGTGCCATCAGTGAGACTAGCGGCGTCTCTAGGAACAATGAGCAGTTCTTC
NA	NA	TRBJ2-7	TRBV4-1	CASSPRDMILYEQYF	TGCGCCAGCAGCCCTCGGGACATGATCCTTTACGAGCAGTACTTC
TRBD2	NA	TRBJ2-1	TRBV9	CASSVGGGRGNEQFF	TGTGCCAGCAGCGTAGGGGGCGGGAGGGGCAATGAGCAGTTCTTC
NA	NA	TRBJ1-5	TRBV5-4	CASSIQGLGNQPQHF	TGTGCCAGCAGCATACAGGGTTTGGGCAATCAGCCCCAGCATTTT
NA	NA	TRBJ1-1	TRBV4-1	CASSLGTMNTEAFF	TGCGCCAGCAGCCTCGGGACAATGAACACTGAAGCTTTCTTT
NA	NA	TRBJ2-5	TRBV11-3	CASSVDRETQYF	TGTGCCAGCAGCGTGGACAGAGAGACCCAGTACTTC
NA	NA	TRBJ1-1	TRBV7-9	CASREDTEAFF	TGTGCCAGCAGGGAGGACACTGAAGCTTTCTTT
TRBD1	NA	TRBJ2-1	TRBV29-1	CSVETGLDEQFF	TGCAGCGTTGAGACAGGGCTAGATGAGCAGTTCTTC
NA	NA	TRBJ2-5	TRBV7-9	CASSLMPAETQYF	TGTGCCAGCAGCTTAATGCCCGCAGAGACCCAGTACTTC
NA	once	TRBJ1-3	TRBV9	CASSGALSGNTIYF	TGTGCCAGCAGCGGGGCCCTTTCTGGAAACACCATATATTTT
NA	NA	TRBJ2-7	TRBV19	CASSPGTWGVEQYF	TGTGCCAGTAGCCCAGGGACCTGGGGGGTCGAGCAGTACTTC
TRBD2	NA	TRBJ2-2	TRBV18	CASSGLAGGRLDTGELFF	TGTGCCAGCTCAGGACTAGCGGGGGGCCGCTTGGACACCGGGGAGCTGTTTTTT
NA	NA	TRBJ1-5	TRBV5-6	CASSLAIGSGQHF	TGTGCCAGCAGCTTGGCCATCGGATCAGGCCAGCATTTT
NA	NA	TRBJ2-3	TRBV9	CASSVGLTSTDTQYF	TGTGCCAGCAGCGTCGGACTCACTAGCACAGATACGCAGTATTTT
TRBD1	NA	TRBJ1-1	TRBV5-5	CASSFLTGGTEAFF	TGTGCCAGCAGTTTTCTGACAGGGGGGACTGAAGCTTTCTTT
TRBD2	NA	TRBJ2-7	TRBV7-9	CASSSGEAGTYEQYF	TGTGCCAGCAGCTCCGGGGAAGCGGGAACCTACGAGCAGTACTTC
NA	once	TRBJ2-7	TRBV27	CASSLGVVSYEQYF	TGTGCCAGCAGTCTCGGGGTAGTATCCTACGAGCAGTACTTC
NA	NA	TRBJ2-3	TRBV27	CASSSTARLFDTQYF	TGTGCCAGCAGTTCGACAGCCCGCTTGTTCGATACGCAGTATTTT
TRBD2	NA	TRBJ2-2	TRBV15	CATSREGSGGAEDGELFF	TGTGCCACCAGCAGAGAGGGGAGCGGGGGGGCGGAGGACGGGGAGCTGTTTTTT
NA	NA	TRBJ1-2	TRBV4-3	CASSQDPGGLNYGYTF	TGCGCCAGCAGCCAAGATCCGGGAGGTCTCAACTATGGCTACACCTTC
NA	NA	TRBJ2-7	TRBV13	CASSSRGVGYEQYF	TGTGCCAGCAGCTCGAGAGGTGTAGGCTACGAGCAGTACTTC
NA	NA	TRBJ2-1	TRBV30	CASRTGGEQFF	TGTGCTTCTAGAACAGGAGGTGAGCAGTTCTTC
NA	NA	TRBJ2-3	TRBV18	CASSPLTSTDTQYF	TGTGCCAGCTCACCTTTGACTAGCACAGATACGCAGTATTTT
NA	NA	TRBJ2-1	TRBV19	CASSSLGGTGDEQFF	TGTGCCAGTAGTTCTTTAGGCGGGACGGGGGATGAGCAGTTCTTC
TRBD1	NA	TRBJ2-5	TRBV19	CASSTSTGETPETQYF	TGTGCCAGTAGTACCTCGACAGGGGAAACCCCAGAGACCCAGTACTTC
TRBD2	NA	TRBJ2-2	TRBV28	CASSLYDSGVAGELFF	TGTGCCAGCAGTTTATATGACAGCGGGGTGGCCGGGGAGCTGTTTTTT
NA	NA	TRBJ2-2	TRBV6-5	CASLAPNTGELFF	TGTGCCAGTTTAGCTCCGAACACCGGGGAGCTGTTTTTT
TRBD2	NA	TRBJ2-7	TRBV7-8	CASSLGLANYEQYF	TGTGCCAGCAGCTTAGGACTAGCGAACTACGAGCAGTACTTC
NA	NA	TRBJ2-7	TRBV10-2	CASSEFPTGAYEQYF	TGCGCCAGCAGTGAGTTCCCGACAGGAGCCTACGAGCAGTACTTC
NA	NA	TRBJ1-1	TRBV6-5	CASSWTANTEAFF	TGTGCCAGCAGTTGGACAGCCAACACTGAAGCTTTCTTT
TRBD1	NA	TRBJ1-5	TRBV30	CAWGTGRVQPQHF	TGTGCCTGGGGGACAGGGCGGGTCCAGCCCCAGCATTTT
NA	NA	TRBJ1-3	TRBV4-2	CASSQDEWAGSGNTIYF	TGTGCCAGCAGCCAAGATGAGTGGGCAGGGTCTGGAAACACCATATATTTT
NA	NA	TRBJ1-4	TRBV6-5	CASSYGGGAGEKLFF	TGTGCCAGCAGTTACGGGGGTGGAGCGGGTGAAAAACTGTTTTTT
TRBD1	NA	TRBJ2-1	TRBV15	CATSRQGQGFYNEQFF	TGTGCCACCAGCAGGCAAGGACAGGGGTTCTACAATGAGCAGTTCTTC
TRBD2	once	TRBJ2-2	TRBV5-6	CASSPSYSGRAINTGELFF	TGTGCCAGCAGCCCGTCTTATAGCGGGAGGGCAATAAACACCGGGGAGCTGTTTTTT
NA	NA	TRBJ1-4	TRBV15	CATSREAGANEKLFF	TGTGCCACCAGCAGAGAGGCAGGGGCTAATGAAAAACTGTTTTTT
NA	NA	TRBJ2-7	TRBV5-6	CASSLGPLEQYF	TGTGCCAGCAGCTTGGGCCCTCTCGAGCAGTACTTC
NA	NA	TRBJ1-2	TRBV13	CASSEYRQEPLRGYTF	TGTGCCAGCAGCGAATACAGACAGGAACCGTTACGTGGCTACACCTTC
TRBD2	NA	TRBJ2-1	TRBV2	CASFIAGVSYNEQFF	TGTGCCAGCTTCATAGCGGGAGTGTCCTACAATGAGCAGTTCTTC